This T cell receptor (beta chain) was documented in a study of Tregs in tolerant kidney transplant recipients. In the study overall: An approximately three-day belatacept mixed lymphocyte reaction, sometimes plus 5-day graft donor restimulation, preceded CD4+CD25+CD127- sorting. Points from the study as a whole: The most relevant donor-specific Treg TCRbeta repertoire apparently came from expansion with activated donor B cells.

Measured with immunoSEQ multiplex PCR; TCRdb has only the in-frame clones, and not every one. Of tens of thousands of clones in the sample, around 95% are singletons; the top ten hold 0.3% to 0.4%. The length of the CDR3 is 14 residues. Germline V lookup: CDR1 SGHRS, CDR2 YFSETQ. Trimming left V 5 bases short and J 7 bases short, with 15 bases between. On this clone itself: The antigen remains unidentified.

Sequencing was performed on Tregs from blood cultured with allogeneic cells. V gene TRBV5-1 combines with J gene TRBJ1-4; D might be TRBD1 (5 bases). The sequence derives from a human donor in good health. CDR3 coding DNA: TGCGCCAGCAGTGGGGGGTCCCGGGGTGAAAAACTGTTTTTT. As protein: CASSGGSRGEKLFF.